The clone carrying this T cell receptor beta chain was counted many times. As yet, its antigen is unknown. The record originates from a study of Graves' ophthalmopathy and Graves' hyperthyroidism. Researchers took RNA transcripts and amplified TCR beta CDR3 regions from them. Following a first-round RT-PCR that used HTBI primers, a second-round multiplex PCR was carried out. TCRdb redid the calling of the multiplex PCR reads with MiXCR, one entry per CDR3 protein. Of approximately 460,000 distinct CDR3 sequences listed, 14% are singletons. Study-wide results and caveats: The authors also found most expanded thyroid clonotypes above 0.001 frequency in blood.

The junction had 2 bases not matched to a gene; V was cut back by 5 bases and J by 2 bases. Germline-derived CDR1 and CDR2 are GTSNPN and SVGIG (reference sequence). This CDR3 is 14 amino acids long. V and J are TRBV30 and TRBJ2-7; 14 bases fit TRBD2. The sequence was collected from a woman in her twenties or thirties with Graves' ophthalmopathy. What was sequenced was blood. CDR3 in amino acids: CAWGLAGGTYEQYF. In DNA form, the CDR3 reads TGTGCCTGGGGACTAGCGGGGGGAACCTACGAGCAGTACTTC.